This T cell receptor delta chain is from a study of gamma-delta chains in newborns, infants, children. Germline V gives CDR1 GEAIGNYY, CDR2 EKD. Trimming at V came to 2 bases and at J to 14 bases, leaving 5 bases not matched to a gene. The CDR3 is 14 residues long. This clone appeared a few times. TCRdb reprocessed the reads using CATT. Of 14,000 to 15,000 delta-chain clones in the sample, roughly 7% were seen once. Sequencing was carried out using blood. This receptor was taken from a child who was a newborn, infant or young child, either healthy, febrile or measles-vaccinated (not recorded which). The chain combines TRDV2 with TRDJ3, with 10 bases fitting TRDD3. The CDR3 protein is CACDILGDRGQMFF. The CDR3 DNA reads as TGTGCCTGTGACATACTGGGGGATCGAGGACAGATGTTTTTC.